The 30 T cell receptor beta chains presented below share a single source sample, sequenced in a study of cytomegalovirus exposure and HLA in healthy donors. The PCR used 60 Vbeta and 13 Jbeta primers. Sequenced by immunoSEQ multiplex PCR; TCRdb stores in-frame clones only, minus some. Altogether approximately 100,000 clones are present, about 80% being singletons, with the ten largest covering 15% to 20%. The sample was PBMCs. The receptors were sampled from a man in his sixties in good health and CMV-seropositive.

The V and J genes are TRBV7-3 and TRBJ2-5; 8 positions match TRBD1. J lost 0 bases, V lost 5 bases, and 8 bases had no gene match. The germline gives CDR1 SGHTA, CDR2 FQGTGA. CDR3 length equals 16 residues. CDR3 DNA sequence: TGTGCCAGCAGCAGACTATCGGACAGGGACCAAGAGACCCAGTACTTC. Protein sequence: CASSRLSDRDQETQYF. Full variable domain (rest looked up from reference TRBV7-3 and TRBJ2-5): GAGVSQTPSNKVTEKGKYVELRCDPISGHTALYWYRQSLGQGPEFLIYFQGTGAADDSGLPNDRFFAVRPEGSVSTLKIQRTERGDSAVYLCASSRLSDRDQETQYFGPGTRLLVL.

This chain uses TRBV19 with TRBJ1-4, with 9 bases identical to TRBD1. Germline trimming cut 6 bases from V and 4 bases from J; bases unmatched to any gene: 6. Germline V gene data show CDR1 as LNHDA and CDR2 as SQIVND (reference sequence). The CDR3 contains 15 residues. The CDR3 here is CASSGTGKNNEKLFF. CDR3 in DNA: TGTGCCAGTAGCGGGACAGGGAAAAATAATGAAAAACTGTTTTTT.

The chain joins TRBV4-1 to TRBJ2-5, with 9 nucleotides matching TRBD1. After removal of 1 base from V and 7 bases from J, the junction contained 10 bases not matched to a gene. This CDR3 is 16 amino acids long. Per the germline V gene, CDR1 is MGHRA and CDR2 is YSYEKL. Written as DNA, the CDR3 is TGCGCCAGCAGCCAAGTTTTGGGGACAGGGAAAGGGACCCAGTACTTC. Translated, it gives CASSQVLGTGKGTQYF.

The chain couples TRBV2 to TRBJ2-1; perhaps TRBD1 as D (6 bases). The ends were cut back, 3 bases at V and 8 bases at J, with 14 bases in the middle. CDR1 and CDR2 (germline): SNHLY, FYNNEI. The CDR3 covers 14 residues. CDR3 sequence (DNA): TGTGCCAGCAGTGAGTTTCAGGGGTTCGATGAGCAGTTCTTC. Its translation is CASSEFQGFDEQFF.

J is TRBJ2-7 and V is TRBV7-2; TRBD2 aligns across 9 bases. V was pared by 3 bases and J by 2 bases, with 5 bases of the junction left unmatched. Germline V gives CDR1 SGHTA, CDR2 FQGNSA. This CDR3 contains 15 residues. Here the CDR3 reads CASSFLAGPPYEQYF. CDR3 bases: TGTGCCAGCAGCTTCCTAGCGGGACCTCCCTACGAGCAGTACTTC.

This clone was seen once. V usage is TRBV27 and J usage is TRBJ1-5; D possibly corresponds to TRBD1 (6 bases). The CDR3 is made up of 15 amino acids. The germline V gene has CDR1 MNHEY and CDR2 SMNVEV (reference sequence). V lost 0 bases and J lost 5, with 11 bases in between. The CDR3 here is CASSLSWQGYQPQHF. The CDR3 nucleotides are TGTGCCAGCAGTTTATCATGGCAGGGGTATCAGCCCCAGCATTTT.

CDR3 amino acids: CASSLREGRGETQYF. The CDR3 nucleotides are TGCGCCAGCAGCTTACGGGAGGGACGCGGGGAGACCCAGTACTTC. The V call is TRBV5-1, the J call TRBJ2-5; 8 positions match TRBD2. The CDR3 is 15 residues long. Germline CDR1 SGHRS, CDR2 YFSETQ. Trimming removed 2 bases from V and 5 bases from J; junction bases left unmatched: 8.

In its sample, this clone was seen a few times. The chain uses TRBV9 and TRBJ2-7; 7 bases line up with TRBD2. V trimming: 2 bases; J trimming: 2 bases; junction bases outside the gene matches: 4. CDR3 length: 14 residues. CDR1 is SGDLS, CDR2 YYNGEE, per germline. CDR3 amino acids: CASSVGGETYEQYF. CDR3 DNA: TGTGCCAGCAGCGTGGGAGGGGAAACCTACGAGCAGTACTTC. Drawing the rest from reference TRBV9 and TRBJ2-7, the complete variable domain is DSGVTQTPKHLITATGQRVTLRCSPRSGDLSVYWYQQSLDQGLQFLIQYYNGEERAKGNILERFSAQQFPDLHSELNLSSLELGDSALYFCASSVGGETYEQYFGPGTRLTVT.

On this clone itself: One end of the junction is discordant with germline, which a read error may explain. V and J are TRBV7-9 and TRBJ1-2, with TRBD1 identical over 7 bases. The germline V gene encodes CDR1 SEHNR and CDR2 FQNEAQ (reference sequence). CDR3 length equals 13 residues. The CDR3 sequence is CSSSQTGRYGYTF. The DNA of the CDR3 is TGTTCCAGCAGTCAGACAGGGCGCTATGGCTACACCTTC.

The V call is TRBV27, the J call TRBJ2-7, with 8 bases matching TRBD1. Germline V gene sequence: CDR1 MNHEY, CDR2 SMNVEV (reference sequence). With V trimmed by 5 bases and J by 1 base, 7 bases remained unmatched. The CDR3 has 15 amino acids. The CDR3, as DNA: TGTGCCAGCAGTCCCCGGACAGGGTTTTCCTACGAGCAGTACTTC. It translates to CASSPRTGFSYEQYF.

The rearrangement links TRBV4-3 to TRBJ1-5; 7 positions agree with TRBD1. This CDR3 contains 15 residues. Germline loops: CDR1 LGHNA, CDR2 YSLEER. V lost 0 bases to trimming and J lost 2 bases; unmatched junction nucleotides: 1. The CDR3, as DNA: TGCGCCAGCAGCCAAGATGGACAGGGCAATCAGCCCCAGCATTTT. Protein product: CASSQDGQGNQPQHF.

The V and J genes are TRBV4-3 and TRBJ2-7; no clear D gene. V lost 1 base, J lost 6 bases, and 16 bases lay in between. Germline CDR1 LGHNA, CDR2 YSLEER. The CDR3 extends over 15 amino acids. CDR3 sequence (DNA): TGCGCCAGCAGCCAAGCCACCTTTTTCGAGTCCGAGCAGTACTTC. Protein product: CASSQATFFESEQYF.

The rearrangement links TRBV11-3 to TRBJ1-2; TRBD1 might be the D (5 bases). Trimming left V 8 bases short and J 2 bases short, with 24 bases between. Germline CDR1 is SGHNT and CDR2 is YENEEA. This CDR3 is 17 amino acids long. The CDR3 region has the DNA TGTGCCAGCGCTACACGCAGCTTAGTTGACAGAAACTATGGCTACACCTTC. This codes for CASATRSLVDRNYGYTF.

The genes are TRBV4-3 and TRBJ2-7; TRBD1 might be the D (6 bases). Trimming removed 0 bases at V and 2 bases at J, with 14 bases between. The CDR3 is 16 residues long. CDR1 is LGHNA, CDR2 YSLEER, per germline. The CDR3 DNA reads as TGCGCCAGCAGCCAAGATCTAACAGGGCAGGCCTACGAGCAGTACTTC. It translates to CASSQDLTGQAYEQYF.

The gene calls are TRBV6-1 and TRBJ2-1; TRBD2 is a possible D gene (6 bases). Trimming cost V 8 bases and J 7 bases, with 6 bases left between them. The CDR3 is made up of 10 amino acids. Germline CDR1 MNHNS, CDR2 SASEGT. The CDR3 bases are TGTGCCAGCGGGGGGAATGAGCAGTTCTTC. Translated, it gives CASGGNEQFF.

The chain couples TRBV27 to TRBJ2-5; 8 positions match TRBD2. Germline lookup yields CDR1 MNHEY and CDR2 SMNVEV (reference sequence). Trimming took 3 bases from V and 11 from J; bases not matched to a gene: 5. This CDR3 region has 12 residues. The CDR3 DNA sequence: TGTGCCAGCAGTTTCTCCGGGGGGGAGCAGTACTTC. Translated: CASSFSGGEQYF.

The CDR3 nucleotides are TGCGCCAGCAGTGAATACAGGAGATTATACAATGAGCAGTTCTTC. Its protein product is CASSEYRRLYNEQFF. The J gene is TRBJ2-1, the V gene TRBV10-1; D might be TRBD1 (5 bases). The germline CDR1 and CDR2 sequences are WNHNN and SYGVQD (reference sequence). This CDR3 has 15 residues. V shed 3 bases and J shed 4 bases, with 13 bases lying between them.

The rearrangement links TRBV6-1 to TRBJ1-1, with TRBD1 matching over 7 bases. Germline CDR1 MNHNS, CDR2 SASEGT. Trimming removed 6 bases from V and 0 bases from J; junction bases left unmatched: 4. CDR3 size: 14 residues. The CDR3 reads CASRGTGVNTEAFF. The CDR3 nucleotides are TGTGCCAGCAGAGGAACAGGGGTGAACACTGAAGCTTTCTTT.

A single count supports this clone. CDR3 sequence reads: CASSTGGIRGSPLHF. As DNA, the CDR3 is TGTGCCAGTAGTACAGGGGGCATTCGGGGTTCACCCCTCCACTTT. The rearrangement joins TRBV19 to TRBJ1-6, with 8 nucleotides matching TRBD1. V was clipped by 4 bases and J by 9 bases; unmatched bases: 8. Germline V gives CDR1 LNHDA, CDR2 SQIVND (reference sequence). This CDR3 is 15 amino acids long.

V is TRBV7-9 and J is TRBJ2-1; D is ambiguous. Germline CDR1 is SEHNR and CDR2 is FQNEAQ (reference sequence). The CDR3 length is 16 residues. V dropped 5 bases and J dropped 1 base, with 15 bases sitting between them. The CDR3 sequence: CASSPPFRVSYNEQFF. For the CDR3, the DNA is TGTGCCAGCAGCCCCCCCTTTCGGGTTTCCTACAATGAGCAGTTCTTC. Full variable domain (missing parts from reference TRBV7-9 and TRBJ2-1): DTGVSQNPRHKITKRGQNVTFRCDPISEHNRLYWYRQTLGQGPEFLTYFQNEAQLEKSRLLSDRFSAERPKGSFSTLEIQRTEQGDSAMYLCASSPPFRVSYNEQFFGPGTRLTVL.

CDR3 sequence: CASSETSGGVEQFF. CDR3 nucleotides: TGCGCCAGCAGTGAAACTAGCGGGGGGGTTGAGCAGTTCTTC. The gene calls are TRBV10-1 and TRBJ2-1; 13 bases align to TRBD2. Unmatched junction bases numbered 2, after V lost 3 bases and J lost 9 bases. The CDR3 is made up of 14 amino acids. CDR1 and CDR2 (germline): WNHNN, SYGVQD (reference sequence).

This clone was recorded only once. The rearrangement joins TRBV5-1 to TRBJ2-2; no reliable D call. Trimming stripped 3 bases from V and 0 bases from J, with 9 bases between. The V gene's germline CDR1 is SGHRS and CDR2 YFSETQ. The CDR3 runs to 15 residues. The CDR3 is CASSSQRPNTGELFF. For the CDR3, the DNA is TGCGCCAGCAGCTCCCAGCGTCCGAACACCGGGGAGCTGTTTTTT.

For the CDR3, the DNA is TGTGCCAGCAGCTTTAACACCTACGAGCAGTACTTC. It translates to CASSFNTYEQYF. This chain connects TRBV7-9 to TRBJ2-7; no clear D gene. The CDR3 contains 12 residues. With 3 bases removed from V and 2 bases from J, the gap between germline ends came to 5 bases. The germline V gene encodes CDR1 SEHNR and CDR2 FQNEAQ (reference sequence). The full variable domain, with the rest looked up from reference TRBV7-9 and TRBJ2-7, is DTGVSQNPRHKITKRGQNVTFRCDPISEHNRLYWYRQTLGQGPEFLTYFQNEAQLEKSRLLSDRFSAERPKGSFSTLEIQRTEQGDSAMYLCASSFNTYEQYFGPGTRLTVT.

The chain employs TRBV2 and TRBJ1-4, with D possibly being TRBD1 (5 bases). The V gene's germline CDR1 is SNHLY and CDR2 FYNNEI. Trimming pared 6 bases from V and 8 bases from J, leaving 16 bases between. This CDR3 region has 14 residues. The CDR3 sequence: CASSRDSGGEKLFF. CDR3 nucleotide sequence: TGTGCCAGCAGCAGAGACTCGGGGGGGGAAAAACTGTTTTTT. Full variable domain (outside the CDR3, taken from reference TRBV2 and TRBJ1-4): EPEVTQTPSHQVTQMGQEVILRCVPISNHLYFYWYRQILGQKVEFLVSFYNNEISEKSEIFDDQFSVERPDGSNFTLKIRSTKLEDSAMYFCASSRDSGGEKLFFGSGTQLSVL.

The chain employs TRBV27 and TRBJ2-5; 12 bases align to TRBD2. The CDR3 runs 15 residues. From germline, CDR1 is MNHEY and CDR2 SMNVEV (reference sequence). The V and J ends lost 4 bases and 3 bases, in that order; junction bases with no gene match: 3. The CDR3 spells CASSSRLAGEETQYF. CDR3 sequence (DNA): TGTGCCAGCAGTTCCCGACTAGCGGGGGAAGAGACCCAGTACTTC.

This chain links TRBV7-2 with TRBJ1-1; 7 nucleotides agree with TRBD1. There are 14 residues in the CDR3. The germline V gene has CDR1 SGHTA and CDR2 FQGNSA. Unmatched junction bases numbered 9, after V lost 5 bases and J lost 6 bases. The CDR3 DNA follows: TGTGCCAGCAGCGTGTCGACAGGGTCGGCTGAAGCTTTCTTT. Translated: CASSVSTGSAEAFF.

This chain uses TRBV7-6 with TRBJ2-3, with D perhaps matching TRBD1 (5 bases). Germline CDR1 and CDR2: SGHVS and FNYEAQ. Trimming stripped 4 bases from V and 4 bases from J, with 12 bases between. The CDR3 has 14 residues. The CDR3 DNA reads TGTGCCAGCAGCTCTGCAGGGTTCGCAGATACGCAGTATTTT. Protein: CASSSAGFADTQYF.

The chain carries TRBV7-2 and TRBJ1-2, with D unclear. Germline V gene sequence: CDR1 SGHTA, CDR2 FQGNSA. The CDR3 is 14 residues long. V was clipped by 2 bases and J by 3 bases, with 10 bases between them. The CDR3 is CASSLPGLHYGYTF. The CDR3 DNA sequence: TGTGCCAGCAGCTTACCAGGTCTTCACTATGGCTACACCTTC.

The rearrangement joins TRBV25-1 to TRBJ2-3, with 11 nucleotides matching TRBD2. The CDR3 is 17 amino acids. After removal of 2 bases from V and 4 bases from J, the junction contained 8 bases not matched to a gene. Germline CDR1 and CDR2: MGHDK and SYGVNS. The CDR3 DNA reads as TGTGCCAGCAGTGAAAGTAAACTAGCGGGAGCCCCAGATACGCAGTATTTT. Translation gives CASSESKLAGAPDTQYF.

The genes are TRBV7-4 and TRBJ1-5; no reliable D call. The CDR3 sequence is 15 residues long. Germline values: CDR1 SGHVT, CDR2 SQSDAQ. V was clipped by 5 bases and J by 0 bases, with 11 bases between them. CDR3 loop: CASSERGSSNQPQHF. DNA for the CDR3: TGTGCCAGCAGCGAAAGAGGGAGTAGCAATCAGCCCCAGCATTTT. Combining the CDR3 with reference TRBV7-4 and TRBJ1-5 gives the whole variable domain GAGVSQSPRYKVAKRGRDVALRCDSISGHVTLYWYRQTLGQGSEVLTYSQSDAQRDKSGRPSGRFSAERPERSVSTLKIQRTEQGDSAVYLCASSERGSSNQPQHFGDGTRLSIL.